This T cell receptor beta chain was captured in a study of T cell changes during pregnancy in multiple sclerosis (dated by TCRdb to between 2019 and 2020). Study-wide context: The study examined how the T cell repertoire changed over the course of pregnancy in women with multiple sclerosis.

Spanning cysteine to phenylalanine, the CDR3 consists of 13 amino acids. Only the CDR3 part of the read is kept: 39 bases, read in frame from the first base. The germline V gene encodes CDR1 MNHEY and CDR2 SMNVEV (reference sequence). Relative to germline, V is 6 bases shorter and J is 12 bases shorter, with 18 bases between their ends. For this clone: Its antigen is unknown. No base qualities exist here, and no much larger clone lies one base off it.

Library preparation used the immunoSEQ multiplex PCR assay. Drawn from immuneACCESS, this table holds only the in-frame rearrangements with V and J called that TCRdb kept. Clones are partly lost; checked studies trace under half to an unresolved V gene and leave the rest unexplained. The sample table contains about 80,000 clones; only one count was recorded for approximately 90% of them. The ten largest clonotypes hold about 3% of the sample. This specimen consisted of peripheral blood, obtained before pregnancy. The chain is encoded by TRBV27 joined to TRBJ2-1, with TRBD1 tentatively as D gene (6 bases match). The TCR sequence derives from a female donor with multiple sclerosis, enrolled in a pregnancy study. The CDR3 has the sequence CASRPSGTILQFF. The bases are TGTGCCAGCAGGCCATCCGGGACAATCCTGCAGTTCTTC.